This T cell receptor beta chain was retrieved from a study of shared clonotypes between healthy human individuals (dated by TCRdb to between 2020 and 2021). In the study overall: A few men and a couple of women, aged 18 to 49 years, made up the cohort. To increase sequencing depth and limit assay-specific biases, TCR repertoire library preparation and sequencing were carried out by different laboratories using diverse techniques. For each donor, three plates each were used for CD4 naive and CD4 memory, two plates were used for CD8 naive, and one plate was used for CD8 memory. Per donor, leukapheresis produced somewhere between about 0.94 and 8.9 billion PBMCs. The study deeply sequenced blood TCR repertoires of roughly five healthy adults to estimate repertoire size and the extent of clonotype sharing between individuals. Study-wide conclusions, independent of this receptor: Naive subsets generally had larger estimated clonotype richness than memory subsets. Pairwise subsampling led to the expectation that sequencing depth would affect the degree of clonotype sharing among donors. Clonotypes shared by all four sorted-subset donors showed higher generation probabilities than non-shared clonotypes. When a few donors were compared, the shared fraction of clonotypes was approximately 5% for naive CD4, 3.5% for naive CD8, more than 2% for memory CD4, and less than 0.45% for memory CD8. Sampling was limited to blood, and TCR repertoires in tissue likely differ from TCR repertoires in blood. Even with the large sequencing depth, rarefaction of the sorted-subset datasets indicated that sequencing was incomplete. Because the study included only a small number of donors, the genetic and exposure-history diversity represented was limited.

TCR CDR3 regions were amplified from genomic DNA by multiplex PCR using the deep immunoSEQ assay. Genomic DNA extracted from each cell subset was distributed evenly over all wells of several immunoSEQ 96-well plates, and each plate served as one replicate. For sorted subsets, each replicate PCR was loaded with about 0.2 ug genomic DNA, equivalent to some 27,000 T cell genomes. The purified libraries were quantified using a Qubit 3.0 fluorometer, sized with a Bioanalyzer 2100, and then quantified again using the KAPA Library Quantification kit. A separate single-read 150-cycle Illumina NextSeq 550 flow cell was used to sequence each immunoSEQ 96-well plate. The paper's processing steps were these. Because only junctional sequences without quality scores were contained in the immunoSEQ output, filtering matching that applied to full-length reads could not be performed. To assign V/J genes and CDR3, sequences were annotated against IMGT germline references using PyIR, a Python wrapper for IgBLAST v1.9. Reads were removed for weak V/J assignments (E-value above 1e-6), missing CDR3, stop codons, out-of-frame junctions, or ambiguous translated residues. V3J clonotypes were defined as sequences sharing the same inferred V gene, J gene, and CDR3 amino acid sequence. To compute the percentage overlap between repertoires, the number of shared unique clonotypes was divided by the size of the smaller repertoire. Repertoire richness was assessed with RTK rarefaction, the Chao1 estimator, and Recon v2.1 estimates of unobserved clonotypes. Generation probabilities were computed with OLGA for all TCRbeta clonotypes obtained by the gDNA method from several donors. TCRdb re-hosts the immuneACCESS table, in-frame sequences only. Its copies lack some clones; in the studies checked, an unresolved V gene accounts for under half of them, and the cause for the rest is not known. V, J and clone size are those of that table, while D and trimming were read from the DNA. For this sample there are about 690,000 clones; 90% appear just once. Together, the top ten hold roughly 36% of the sample.

The donors were healthy, HIV-negative adults with no recently reported acute infections or vaccinations. All donors were Caucasian adults living in Nashville, Tennessee, USA. CD8 memory samples combined magnetically selected CD45RO+ cells with CCR7-negative CD45RA+ effector memory (TemRA) cells. Blood was collected by leukapheresis, and PBMCs were isolated by Ficoll-Histopaque density gradient centrifugation and then cryopreserved in liquid nitrogen vapor phase. Analytical flow cytometry was used to check the purity and quantity of every magnetically sorted T cell population. Each sorted fraction had its genomic DNA isolated and then quantified by UV absorbance on a Nanodrop 2000c. A word on this clone: Its cognate antigen has yet to be identified. No much larger clone is present one base from it, and per-base qualities are unavailable.

From a lookup of the germline V gene (reference sequence), CDR1 and CDR2 are SEHNR and FQNEAQ. From cysteine to phenylalanine, the CDR3 is 13 amino acids long. The DNA shown is the 39-base CDR3, in frame from base 1. The germline ends are 12 bases apart after V is trimmed by 5 bases and J by 5 bases. The sequence links TRBV7-9 to TRBJ2-5; the D segment cannot be called with confidence. The receptor was derived from a man between 18 and 35 years old in good health. Some clones in this sample may be carry-over from other donors' samples. Material: memory CD8+ T cells from PBMCs. The label giving this sample's cell subset or site can be read as: CD45RO+ cells pooled with CCR7-negative TemRA cells. The CDR3 reads CASSRDLGETQYF. DNA sequence: TGTGCCAGCAGCCGCGACCTGGGGGAGACCCAGTACTTC.